The rows below give T cell receptor beta chains drawn from one sample of a study of beta chain features in type 1 diabetes. The method was immunoSEQ multiplex PCR; TCRdb's version includes in-frame clones alone and lacks a portion of them. The sample has about 140,000 clones; about 9.7% are singletons. The sample taken for sequencing was central memory CD4+ T cells from blood. Receptors originate from a woman between 35 and 50 years old in good health. CDR3s include the opening cysteine and the closing phenylalanine or tryptophan. The order of the fields is J gene, V gene, D gene, clone size, CDR3 protein, CDR3 DNA. The D gene is left open where the match is weak. A row's size may be missing; if present it is once, few, many or a size class.

J: TRBJ2-5; V: TRBV16; D: -; size: -; CDR3: CASSRIAVQETQYF; DNA: TGTGCCAGCAGCCGGATAGCGGTACAAGAGACCCAGTACTTC
J: TRBJ2-3; V: TRBV7-8; D: TRBD1; size: -; CDR3: CASSLNRGKSDTQYF; DNA: TGTGCCAGCAGCTTAAACAGGGGGAAATCAGATACGCAGTATTTT
J: TRBJ2-7; V: TRBV2; D: TRBD2; size: few; CDR3: CARGLAGGTERHEQYF; DNA: TGTGCCAGGGGACTAGCGGGGGGTACGGAAAGGCACGAGCAGTACTTC
J: TRBJ1-5; V: TRBV19; D: -; size: -; CDR3: CASSIEDINQPQHF; DNA: TGTGCCAGTAGTATAGAAGACATCAATCAGCCCCAGCATTTT
J: TRBJ1-1; V: TRBV11-2; D: -; size: -; CDR3: CASGPKTGLNTEAFF; DNA: TGTGCCAGCGGACCGAAGACAGGTTTAAACACTGAAGCTTTCTTT
J: TRBJ2-7; V: TRBV9; D: TRBD1; size: -; CDR3: CASSQGNRGSSYEQYF; DNA: TGTGCCAGCAGCCAAGGGAACAGGGGGAGCTCCTACGAGCAGTACTTC
J: TRBJ2-3; V: TRBV5-6; D: TRBD2; size: few; CDR3: CASSLNGLAGGWSDTQYF; DNA: TGTGCCAGCAGCTTGAACGGACTAGCGGGGGGGTGGTCAGATACGCAGTATTTT
J: TRBJ1-2; V: TRBV7-9; D: -; size: many; CDR3: CASSFLRNYGYTF; DNA: TGTGCCAGCAGCTTCTTACGGAACTATGGCTACACCTTC
J: TRBJ1-2; V: TRBV28; D: TRBD1; size: -; CDR3: CASGPGTGVYGYTF; DNA: TGTGCCAGCGGACCCGGGACAGGGGTCTATGGCTACACCTTC
J: TRBJ1-1; V: TRBV7-2; D: -; size: few; CDR3: CASSSEGSGGNTEAFF; DNA: TGTGCCAGCAGCTCCGAGGGGTCTGGGGGCAACACTGAAGCTTTCTTT
J: TRBJ2-1; V: TRBV11-2; D: TRBD1; size: few; CDR3: CATSRAGGFEQFF; DNA: TGTGCCACCTCGCGCGCAGGGGGATTTGAGCAGTTCTTC
J: TRBJ2-2; V: TRBV5-4; D: TRBD2; size: -; CDR3: CASTENAGVSRDFGPGELFF; DNA: TGTGCCAGCACCGAAAACGCGGGGGTCAGTCGGGACTTTGGGCCCGGGGAGCTGTTTTTT
J: TRBJ2-1; V: TRBV2; D: TRBD2; size: -; CDR3: CASRRSVAGISYNEQFF; DNA: TGTGCCAGCAGAAGGTCAGTAGCGGGGATCTCCTACAATGAGCAGTTCTTC
J: TRBJ1-5; V: TRBV5-6; D: -; size: few; CDR3: CASSLTGGNQPQHF; DNA: TGTGCCAGCAGCTTGACGGGGGGCAATCAGCCCCAGCATTTT
J: TRBJ2-5; V: TRBV9; D: -; size: -; CDR3: CASSVDPVGTLETQYF; DNA: TGTGCCAGCAGCGTAGATCCCGTGGGGACTTTAGAGACCCAGTACTTC
J: TRBJ1-1; V: TRBV18; D: TRBD1; size: -; CDR3: CASSPGTGGFETEAFF; DNA: TGTGCCAGCTCACCCGGGACAGGGGGCTTTGAGACTGAAGCTTTCTTT
J: TRBJ1-5; V: TRBV19; D: -; size: many; CDR3: CASSPWEWDQPQHF; DNA: TGTGCCAGTAGTCCCTGGGAGTGGGATCAGCCCCAGCATTTT
J: TRBJ2-4; V: TRBV6-5; D: TRBD1; size: -; CDR3: CASRSRDREYF; DNA: TGTGCCAGCAGATCCCGGGACAGGGAATACTTC
J: TRBJ2-2; V: TRBV19; D: -; size: many; CDR3: CASSMSAANTGELFF; DNA: TGTGCCAGTAGTATGTCGGCGGCGAACACCGGGGAGCTGTTTTTT
J: TRBJ2-3; V: TRBV18; D: -; size: many; CDR3: CASSPQGIREDTQYF; DNA: TGTGCCAGCTCACCACAGGGGATCAGGGAAGATACGCAGTATTTT
J: TRBJ2-5; V: TRBV19; D: -; size: few; CDR3: CASSGSGGQETQYF; DNA: TGTGCCAGCAGTGGGTCCGGCGGGCAAGAGACCCAGTACTTC
J: TRBJ2-7; V: TRBV20-1; D: -; size: few; CDR3: CSARDQVEQYF; DNA: TGCAGTGCTAGAGATCAGGTTGAGCAGTACTTC
J: TRBJ2-1; V: TRBV7-6; D: TRBD2; size: -; CDR3: CASSLTSGGDNEQFF; DNA: TGTGCCAGCAGCTTAACTAGCGGGGGCGACAATGAGCAGTTCTTC
J: TRBJ1-2; V: TRBV10-3; D: -; size: -; CDR3: CAISESTDYGYTF; DNA: TGTGCCATCAGTGAGTCTACAGATTATGGCTACACCTTC
J: TRBJ2-1; V: TRBV2; D: TRBD1; size: -; CDR3: CASSDRTGGKDEQFF; DNA: TGTGCCAGCAGTGATAGGACAGGGGGCAAGGATGAGCAGTTCTTC
J: TRBJ2-3; V: TRBV5-4; D: -; size: few; CDR3: CASSFSRDTQYF; DNA: TGTGCCAGCAGCTTTTCCCGAGATACGCAGTATTTT
J: TRBJ2-7; V: TRBV19; D: TRBD1; size: -; CDR3: CASSPMGRQGTYEQYF; DNA: TGTGCCAGCTCTCCCATGGGGCGACAGGGCACCTACGAGCAGTACTTC